The next 26 T cell receptor beta chains were all read from a single sample in a study of T cell repertoires in cytomegalovirus infection. One entry per CDR3 protein results from TCRdb running MiXCR on the reads. The profile shows roughly 81,000 distinct CDR3 sequences, approximately 3.7% of them singletons. Sequenced input: PBMCs. The source is a human donor in good health (CMV status not recorded). Some clones in this sample may be carry-over from other donors' samples.

In this sample, this clonotype turned up many times. The CDR3 reads CASSPRQGVSNQPQHF. CDR3 DNA: TGTGCCAGCAGCCCCAGACAGGGGGTTAGCAATCAGCCCCAGCATTTT. The rearrangement uses TRBV7-2 and TRBJ1-5, with TRBD1 matching 9 bases. Germline V gene sequence: CDR1 SGHTA, CDR2 FQGNSA. Trimming cost V 5 bases and J 0 bases; bases outside gene matches: 5. This CDR3 is built from 16 residues.

In its sample, this clonotype was seen many times. The chain is built from TRBV7-3 and TRBJ2-1, with TRBD2 as a possible D gene (8 bases). This CDR3 contains 15 residues. V was trimmed by 2 bases and J by 4 bases, leaving 12 bases between them. CDR1 is SGHTA and CDR2 is FQGTGA in the germline V gene. CDR3 DNA sequence: TGTGCCAGCAGCTTACGGGGGGGACAGTACAATGAGCAGTTCTTC. Protein product: CASSLRGGQYNEQFF.

This clonotype was seen at least ten times. The gene calls are TRBV6-6 and TRBJ1-5; 8 bases agree with TRBD1. The CDR3 is made up of 15 amino acids. Per the germline V gene, CDR1 is MNHNY and CDR2 is SVGAGI (reference sequence). J lost 3 bases, V lost 5 bases, and 6 bases had no gene match. The CDR3 spells CASSEGQAYNQPQHF. The CDR3 DNA is TGTGCCAGCAGTGAGGGACAGGCGTACAATCAGCCCCAGCATTTT.

This clonotype came up many times. V is TRBV2 and J is TRBJ1-4; D gene ambiguous. This CDR3 spans 12 amino acids. Trimming pared 9 bases from V and 3 bases from J, leaving 8 bases between. CDR1 SNHLY and CDR2 FYNNEI come from the germline V gene. The CDR3 is CASQKSNEKLFF. CDR3 DNA: TGTGCCAGTCAGAAGTCTAATGAAAAACTGTTTTTT.

This clonotype was observed at least ten times. The chain combines TRBV28 with TRBJ2-7, with D possibly being TRBD1 or TRBD2 (5 bases each). The V gene lost 6 bases and the J gene lost 1 base, with 22 bases spanning the gap. Germline V gene data show CDR1 as MDHEN and CDR2 as SYDVKM. CDR3 length: 17 residues. CDR3 coding DNA: TGTGCCAGCAGGTTTAGCGCCGACAGCCTCCAATCCTACGAGCAGTACTTC. Translating it yields CASRFSADSLQSYEQYF.

In its sample, this clonotype was seen many times. This chain uses TRBV20-1 with TRBJ2-3; 8 bases are shared with TRBD2. Per germline, CDR1 DFQATT and CDR2 SNEGSKA (reference sequence). The V and J ends lost 6 bases and 4 bases, in that order; junction bases with no gene match: 12. CDR3 length: 15 residues. The CDR3 protein is CSAKLQLAAPDTQYF. CDR3 nucleotide sequence: TGCAGTGCCAAACTTCAACTAGCGGCCCCAGATACGCAGTATTTT.

This clonotype showed up many times. This rearrangement joins TRBV28 to TRBJ1-1, with D unclear. Germline-derived CDR1 and CDR2 are MDHEN and SYDVKM. CDR3 length equals 13 residues. V gave up 8 bases and J gave up 0 bases, with 10 bases separating them. CDR3 nucleotide sequence: TGTGCCAGCTCTGAGGCTCTGAACACTGAAGCTTTCTTT. This encodes CASSEALNTEAFF. The variable domain in full, with the rest retrieved from reference TRBV28 and TRBJ1-1, is DVKVTQSSRYLVKRTGEKVFLECVQDMDHENMFWYRQDPGLGLRLIYFSYDVKMKEKGDIPEGYSVSREKKERFSLILESASTNQTSMYLCASSEALNTEAFFGQGTRLTVV.

In its sample, this clonotype was seen many times. The rearrangement joins TRBV7-2 to TRBJ1-1, with a possible D match to TRBD1 (5 bases). The ends were cut back, 2 bases at V and 6 bases at J, with 13 bases in the middle. The CDR3 spans 14 residues. Germline V gives CDR1 SGHTA, CDR2 FQGNSA. The CDR3 is CASSLITGGSEAFF. The CDR3, as DNA: TGTGCCAGCAGCTTAATTACAGGCGGATCTGAAGCTTTCTTT.

This clonotype was counted at least ten times. The V call is TRBV7-8, the J call TRBJ2-7; no reliable D call. Per germline, CDR1 SGHVS and CDR2 FQNEAQ. V dropped 0 bases and J dropped 3 bases, with 9 bases sitting between them. This CDR3 has 14 amino acids. In DNA, the CDR3 is TGTGCCAGCAGCTTAGCTTTAAGGGACTACGAGCAGTACTTC. Its translation: CASSLALRDYEQYF.

This clonotype was picked up many times. The CDR3 sequence is CASSIDPSVGDTQYF. As DNA, the CDR3 is TGTGCCAGTAGTATAGACCCCTCGGTTGGGGATACGCAGTATTTT. The V call is TRBV19, the J call TRBJ2-3; D remains unclear. CDR1 is LNHDA, CDR2 SQIVND, per germline (reference sequence). The CDR3 extends over 15 amino acids. Between the trimmed V and J ends, which lost 0 bases and 6 bases, there was a span of 13 bases.

Many counts were recorded for this clonotype. The J gene is TRBJ1-5, the V gene TRBV7-2, with TRBD1 as a possible D gene (5 bases). Per germline, CDR1 SGHTA and CDR2 FQGNSA. The CDR3 extends over 17 amino acids. The ends were cut back, 2 bases at V and 3 bases at J, with 17 bases in the middle. The DNA of the CDR3 is TGTGCCAGCAGCTTACTAACAGGCCAACCCCACAATCAGCCCCAGCATTTT. Its protein product is CASSLLTGQPHNQPQHF.

Many counts were recorded for this clonotype. The gene calls are TRBV7-2 and TRBJ2-1; D ambiguous. V was clipped by 4 bases and J by 4 bases, with 8 bases between them. This CDR3 is built from 13 residues. Germline values: CDR1 SGHTA, CDR2 FQGNSA. This CDR3 reads CASSSTYYNEQFF. DNA of the CDR3: TGTGCCAGCAGCTCCACATATTACAATGAGCAGTTCTTC.

This clonotype has ten or more counts. The genes are TRBV20-1 and TRBJ1-6; no definite D call. This CDR3 spans 12 amino acids. Germline V CDR1 and CDR2: DFQATT, SNEGSKA (reference sequence). Trimming cost V 8 bases and J 7 bases, with 12 bases left between them. DNA of the CDR3: TGCAGTTCAACCCCGGGGAATTCACCCCTCCACTTT. Protein: CSSTPGNSPLHF.

This clonotype was seen ten or more times. The V and J genes are TRBV6-2 or TRBV6-3 and TRBJ1-4; D is uncertain. Germline CDR1 reads MNHEY; CDR2 reads SVGEGT. V dropped 5 bases and J dropped 6 bases, with 16 bases sitting between them. The CDR3 contains 15 residues. CDR3 residues: CASSPLWAVDEKLFF. CDR3 DNA sequence: TGTGCCAGCAGTCCATTATGGGCCGTAGATGAAAAACTGTTTTTT.

In this sample, this clonotype turned up many times. The gene calls are TRBV28 and TRBJ2-7; D not resolved. This CDR3 is built from 13 residues. Germline CDR1 and CDR2: MDHEN and SYDVKM. V was shortened by 2 bases and J by 4 bases, with 9 bases between the two germline ends. CDR3 residues: CASSLMWSYEQYF. CDR3 DNA sequence: TGTGCCAGCAGTTTAATGTGGTCGTACGAGCAGTACTTC.

This clonotype was counted many times. CDR3 amino acids: CASRPIASRAFF. The CDR3 region has the DNA TGTGCCAGCAGACCTATCGCAAGCCGAGCTTTCTTT. The chain combines TRBV2 with TRBJ1-1, with D uncertain. The CDR3 runs to 12 residues. V lost 6 bases, J lost 10 bases, and 15 bases lay in between. Germline lookup yields CDR1 SNHLY and CDR2 FYNNEI.

This clonotype was found many times. CDR3 protein: CASTHVQGGTEAFF. CDR3 in DNA: TGTGCCAGCACTCATGTCCAGGGTGGCACTGAAGCTTTCTTT. The V and J genes are TRBV6-6 and TRBJ1-1; perhaps TRBD1 as D (5 bases). Germline V CDR1 and CDR2: MNHNY, SVGAGI (reference sequence). This CDR3 is 14 amino acids long. The germline V and J ends were trimmed by 7 bases and 4 bases, with 16 bases remaining between them.

In this sample, this clonotype turned up many times. The V and J genes are TRBV5-6 and TRBJ1-5; D might be TRBD1 (6 bases). This CDR3 comprises 14 residues. V shed 2 bases and J shed 4 bases, with 10 bases lying between them. The germline V gene encodes CDR1 SGHDT and CDR2 YYEEEE. The CDR3 region is CASSFMQGNQPQHF. CDR3 nucleotides: TGTGCCAGCAGCTTTATGCAGGGGAATCAGCCCCAGCATTTT.

This clonotype was observed many times. CDR3 amino acids: CASREQGASYEQYF. CDR3 nucleotides: TGTGCCAGCAGGGAACAGGGGGCCTCCTACGAGCAGTACTTC. The chain links TRBV11-2 to TRBJ2-7; 9 positions match TRBD1. The ends lost 6 bases at V and 0 bases at J; junction bases unmatched: 3. Per the germline V gene, CDR1 is SGHAT and CDR2 is FQNNGV. The CDR3 contains 14 residues.

This clonotype showed up many times. The J gene is TRBJ2-7, the V gene TRBV12-3 or TRBV12-4; no clear D gene. V lost 3 bases and J 2 bases, leaving 5 bases between the germline ends. The CDR3 contains 12 residues. This CDR3 is CASSFGTYEQYF. The CDR3 bases are TGTGCCAGCAGTTTCGGCACCTACGAGCAGTACTTC.

This clonotype was observed at least ten times. This chain connects TRBV7-8 to TRBJ1-6; weak D call: TRBD1 (5 bases). This CDR3 is 12 amino acids long. The V end was cut by 1 base, the J end by 14 bases, with 9 bases between. Germline loops: CDR1 SGHVS, CDR2 FQNEAQ. The CDR3 loop reads CASSLVGPTLHF. CDR3 DNA: TGTGCCAGCAGCTTAGTGGGGCCTACCCTCCACTTT.

This clonotype has a count of ten or more. This rearrangement joins TRBV7-8 to TRBJ1-3; unclear D gene. The CDR3 contains 13 residues. CDR1 is SGHVS and CDR2 is FQNEAQ in the germline V gene. Trimming pared 2 bases from V and 3 bases from J, leaving 5 bases between. The CDR3 DNA sequence: TGTGCCAGCAGCTTAATACTTGGAAACACCATATATTTT. Translated: CASSLILGNTIYF. Looking up the rest from reference TRBV7-8 and TRBJ1-3 gives the full variable domain: GAGVSQSPRYKVAKRGQDVALRCDPISGHVSLFWYQQALGQGPEFLTYFQNEAQLDKSGLPSDRFFAERPEGSVSTLKIQRTQQEDSAVYLCASSLILGNTIYFGEGSWLTVV.

The sample holds many counts of this clonotype. The rearrangement uses TRBV3-1 and TRBJ1-6; D possibly corresponds to TRBD1 (5 bases). Deletions cut 3 bases from V and 9 bases from J, with 18 bases between. Germline V lookup: CDR1 LGHDT, CDR2 YNNKEL (reference sequence). The CDR3 covers 16 residues. CDR3 loop: CASSQREGTVGSPLHF. The CDR3 DNA reads as TGTGCCAGCAGCCAGAGAGAGGGGACCGTTGGTTCACCCCTCCACTTT.

This clonotype was seen ten or more times. This sequence joins TRBV4-3 and TRBJ2-7, with 7 bases aligning to TRBD1. The V and J ends lost 4 bases and 1 base, in that order; junction bases with no gene match: 4. The CDR3 runs 14 residues. Germline V gives CDR1 LGHNA, CDR2 YSLEER. The CDR3 DNA follows: TGCGCCAGCAGCCCCGGGGACAGATCCTACGAGCAGTACTTC. This encodes CASSPGDRSYEQYF.

This clonotype was recorded at least ten times. The V gene is TRBV6-1, the J gene TRBJ1-1, with TRBD1 as a possible D gene (6 bases). The V end was cut by 6 bases, the J end by 4 bases, with 18 bases between. The CDR3 sequence is 15 residues long. In germline, CDR1 is MNHNS, CDR2 SASEGT. CDR3 loop: CASRERLQGPTEAFF. The CDR3 DNA sequence: TGTGCCAGCAGGGAGCGATTACAGGGTCCCACTGAAGCTTTCTTT.

This clonotype was counted many times. This chain links TRBV7-2 with TRBJ1-6; D unresolved. From germline, CDR1 is SGHTA and CDR2 FQGNSA. V lost 2 bases and J 7 bases, leaving 21 bases between the germline ends. The CDR3 loop spans 18 amino acids. CDR3 DNA: TGTGCCAGCAGCTTAAGCCCGCAAAGATTTCCAAACAATTCACCCCTCCACTTT. As protein: CASSLSPQRFPNNSPLHF.